The clone carrying this T cell receptor beta chain was recorded a few times. The sample is drawn from a study of blood T cell repertoires in COVID-19. Study in general: Samples came from the United States, Italy and Spain, spanning acute and convalescent COVID-19. PBMCs, B-cell-depleted T cells, or T cells provided the cDNA or gDNA that made up the material.

CDR3 length: 16 amino acids. Trimming cost V 2 bases and J 7 bases; bases outside gene matches: 7. Germline V lookup: CDR1 SGDLS, CDR2 YYNGEE. Study processing details: Amplifying reference gene primers gave estimates of nucleated cell counts. Sequenced by immunoSEQ multiplex PCR; TCRdb stores in-frame clones only, minus some. V, J and clone size reflect that table, while D and trimming were determined from the DNA. The data hold 400,000 to 450,000 clones, with 70% to 90% observed a single time. The chain couples TRBV9 to TRBJ2-2; 11 positions match TRBD1. This receptor was obtained from a man aged 18 to 29 with COVID-19, enrolled during active disease. The sample was peripheral blood. The CDR3: CASSVKDRGRGGELFF. In DNA form, the CDR3 reads TGTGCCAGCAGCGTCAAGGACAGGGGGCGCGGCGGGGAGCTGTTTTTT.